The 13 T cell receptor beta chains below all came from one sample that was sequenced in a study of circulating CD8 cells and anti-PD-1 response in melanoma. TCR libraries were prepared from roughly 14 ng of total RNA with the QIAseq Immune Repertoire TCR panel. From the reads, TCRdb called clonotypes with MiXCR, one entry per CDR3 protein. This sample carries 400 to 550 distinct CDR3 sequences, approximately 8% of them seen once, and the ten largest clones take nearly 20%. From live CD3+CD8+TCRalphabeta+ cells, four PD-1 and/or TIGIT subsets were sorted. The sequenced sample was CD8+ T cells from PBMCs, obtained at baseline or after one month of anti-PD-1 therapy (not recorded which). The receptors were sampled from a human donor with melanoma.

This clonotype was detected a few times. Mismatch with germline at one junction end may stem from a read error. The V call is TRBV4-1, the J call TRBJ2-2; 9 nucleotides match TRBD2. CDR3 length: 17 residues. The germline CDR1 and CDR2 sequences are MGHRA and YSYEKL. Written as DNA, the CDR3 is TGCGCCAGCAGCCGGCATAGCGGGGGCCGGAACACCGGGGAGCTGTTCTTT. Amino acids: CASSRHSGGRNTGELFF.

The CDR3 spells CASSQGAADTQYF. The DNA for the CDR3 is TGTGCCAGCAGCCAGGGGGCTGCAGATACGCAGTATTTT. This chain connects TRBV5-6 to TRBJ2-3; 8 bases agree with TRBD1. The CDR3 loop spans 13 amino acids. Germline CDR1 reads SGHDT; CDR2 reads YYEEEE. The ends lost 4 bases at V and 4 bases at J; junction bases unmatched: 2.

This clonotype counts as large. The chain employs TRBV29-1 and TRBJ2-7, with 9 bases lining up with TRBD2. J gave up 3 bases and V 4 bases, and 4 bases lay outside the gene matches. This CDR3 has 13 amino acids. Per the germline V gene, CDR1 is SQVTM and CDR2 is ANQGSEA. CDR3 nucleotides: TGCAGCGTTGCCGGGACTAGCTTCTACGAGCAGTACTTC. It specifies CSVAGTSFYEQYF.

Sample share makes this clonotype large. The V call is TRBV20-1, the J call TRBJ2-7; tentative D call: TRBD2 (6 bases). The CDR3 has 15 amino acids. Germline V gives CDR1 DFQATT, CDR2 SNEGSKA (reference sequence). With 4 bases removed from V and 2 bases from J, the gap between germline ends came to 18 bases. The CDR3 DNA reads TGCAGTGCTAACTCGGAGGAGGGTACCCCCTACGAGCAGTACTTC. Translation: CSANSEEGTPYEQYF.

Note on this clonotype: It may be a read error: a sequence one base away is much more abundant. The chain couples TRBV5-4 to TRBJ2-2; D is perhaps TRBD2 (7 bases). CDR3 length: 13 amino acids. The germline CDR1 and CDR2 sequences are SGHNT and YYREEE (reference sequence). CDR3 sequence (DNA): TGTGCCAGCAGCCCCGGGGGGCCCGGGGAGCCGTTTTTT. It translates to CASSPGGPGEPFF.

This clonotype is large by share. V and J are TRBV28 and TRBJ2-5, with D tentatively TRBD1 (5 bases). The CDR3 extends over 15 amino acids. CDR1 is MDHEN and CDR2 is SYDVKM in the germline V gene. V was pared by 1 base and J by 0 bases, with 9 bases between. CDR3 nucleotides: TGTGCCAGCAGTTTATCTCAGGGCTACCAAGAGACCCAGTACTTC. Its protein product is CASSLSQGYQETQYF.

This clonotype rates as large. The V gene is TRBV29-1, the J gene TRBJ1-2; D is unresolved. The germline V and J ends were trimmed by 7 bases and 6 bases, with 15 bases remaining between them. Germline loops: CDR1 SQVTM, CDR2 ANQGSEA. The CDR3 consists of 12 residues. This chain's CDR3 is CSAAVASDGYTF. CDR3 coding DNA: TGCAGCGCCGCTGTTGCCTCCGATGGCTACACCTTC.

By its share, this clonotype is large. V usage is TRBV20-1 and J usage is TRBJ1-1; a weak D match, TRBD1 (5 bases). This CDR3 contains 15 residues. Trimming removed 6 bases at V and 4 bases at J, with 21 bases between. CDR1 and CDR2 (germline): DFQATT, SNEGSKA (reference sequence). For the CDR3, the DNA is TGCAGTGCCCACTCTGGGGCAGGTCTTGCCACTGAAGCTTTCTTT. This gives the protein CSAHSGAGLATEAFF.

This clonotype is medium-sized within its sample. J is TRBJ2-6 and V is TRBV28; maybe TRBD1 (6 bases). Per the germline V gene, CDR1 is MDHEN and CDR2 is SYDVKM. The germline V and J ends were trimmed by 5 bases and 1 base, with 18 bases remaining between them. The CDR3 is 18 amino acids. For the CDR3, the DNA is TGTGCCAGCAGTATACAGGGCCTTTTTGTATCTGGGGCCAACGTCCTGACTTTC. Translation: CASSIQGLFVSGANVLTF. The full variable domain, rest sourced from reference TRBV28 and TRBJ2-6, is DVKVTQSSRYLVKRTGEKVFLECVQDMDHENMFWYRQDPGLGLRLIYFSYDVKMKEKGDIPEGYSVSREKKERFSLILESASTNQTSMYLCASSIQGLFVSGANVLTFGAGSRLTVL.

This clonotype is medium-sized (0.01 to 0.1%) by share. The V and J genes are TRBV10-3 and TRBJ1-1, with D perhaps TRBD1 (5 bases). The CDR3 has 14 amino acids. Germline V gene lookup returns CDR1 ENHRY and CDR2 SYGVKD. Trimming left V 6 bases short and J 0 bases short, with 11 bases between. CDR3 sequence: CAISSRDMNTEAFF. CDR3 sequence (DNA): TGTGCCATCAGCTCCAGGGATATGAACACTGAAGCTTTCTTT.

This clonotype rates as medium-sized. The CDR3 here is CASREIVASGGQETQYF. The CDR3, as DNA: TGTGCCAGCAGAGAGATAGTTGCTAGCGGGGGCCAAGAGACCCAGTACTTC. The chain employs TRBV2 and TRBJ2-5; 10 bases map to TRBD2. With 6 bases clipped from V and 1 base from J, the junction kept 11 bases outside the gene matches. The germline V gene has CDR1 SNHLY and CDR2 FYNNEI. The CDR3 contains 17 residues.

This clonotype is medium-sized by share. The V call is TRBV10-3, the J call TRBJ1-3; D gene ambiguous. This CDR3 has 15 amino acids. Per germline, CDR1 ENHRY and CDR2 SYGVKD. Trimming stripped 2 bases from V and 0 bases from J, with 8 bases between. CDR3 in amino acids: CAISEPGTSGNTIYF. Here the CDR3 DNA reads TGTGCCATCAGTGAGCCCGGCACCTCTGGAAACACCATATATTTT.

This clonotype counts as medium-sized. The chain couples TRBV19 to TRBJ2-1; D gene ambiguous. Trimming cost V 6 bases and J 8 bases, with 8 bases left between them. Germline CDR1 and CDR2: LNHDA and SQIVND (reference sequence). The CDR3 covers 11 residues. The CDR3 is CASSPGYEQFF. DNA for the CDR3: TGTGCCAGTAGCCCCGGATATGAGCAGTTCTTC.